This is a list of T cell receptor beta chains from one sample in a study of tumor-infiltrating lymphocytes in primary liver carcinoma. Using its own MiXCR run on the multiplex PCR reads, TCRdb lists one record per CDR3 protein. The sample includes just over 300,000 distinct CDR3 sequences, around three fifths seen only once; the top ten take 15% to 20%. The material sequenced was peripheral blood. These receptors were taken from a woman in her 30s with primary liver carcinoma and hepatitis B virus infection. Both conserved end residues are part of each CDR3. A D gene is named only where the DNA matches it firmly. Clone size, where shown, is once, few, many, or a class for clones that have expanded.

d_gene	v_gene	abundance	len	j_gene	CDR3nt	CDR3aa
-	TRBV12-3/TRBV12-4	few	15	TRBJ2-5	TGTGCCAGCAGTTTAAGCCAGGGCCCCCAAGAGACCCAGTACTTC	CASSLSQGPQETQYF
-	TRBV30	few	13	TRBJ2-2	TGTGCCTGGAATCCTGAAAACACCGGGGAGCTGTTTTTT	CAWNPENTGELFF
-	TRBV10-3	-	15	TRBJ2-7	TGTGCCATCAGTGAGTCTGCGACTGGATACTACGAGCGGTACTTC	CAISESATGYYERYF
-	TRBV28	-	15	TRBJ2-3	TGTGCCAGCAGGGGCAGGAGGGGAAGGCAAGATACGCAGTATTTT	CASRGRRGRQDTQYF
-	TRBV10-3	-	15	TRBJ2-3	TGTGCCATCAGTGAAGGGGGAGGCCCGTCAGATACGCAGTATTTT	CAISEGGGPSDTQYF
-	TRBV11-2	-	16	TRBJ2-1	TGTGCCAGCAGCTTTAGTGCCCCAGTTAATCCCCGAGAGCAGTTCTTC	CASSFSAPVNPREQFF
-	TRBV7-9	-	15	TRBJ2-3	TGTGCCAGCAGCTTCGCCTCCAGAGCGGCAGATACGCAGTATTTT	CASSFASRAADTQYF
-	TRBV29-1	-	13	TRBJ2-3	TGCGGCGCTGTGGGCGGGAGCACAGATACGCAGTATTTT	CGAVGGSTDTQYF
-	TRBV11-2	once	16	TRBJ2-2	TGTACCAGCAGCCGTACCCCACGGCTAGAGTACGGGGAGCTGTTTTTT	CTSSRTPRLEYGELFF
-	TRBV6-2/TRBV6-3	once	13	TRBJ1-5	TGTGTCAGCAGTCGGGACGTAAATCAGCCCCAGCATTTT	CVSSRDVNQPQHF
-	TRBV4-1	-	15	TRBJ1-4	TGCGCCGGCAGCCTTATACAGTTTAGCCTTGAAAAACTGTTTTTT	CAGSLIQFSLEKLFF
-	TRBV7-9	-	13	TRBJ2-7	TGTGCCAGCAGCCTAATGTCGGACGAGGAGCAGTACTTC	CASSLMSDEEQYF
-	TRBV29-1	-	14	TRBJ2-5	TGCTGCGTTGGGGCGCACGGGATCGGAGAGACCCAGTACTTC	CCVGAHGIGETQYF
-	TRBV12-3/TRBV12-4	many	13	TRBJ1-2	TGTGCCAGCAGTTTGGACCCATCCTATGGCTACACCTTC	CASSLDPSYGYTF
-	TRBV29-1	-	12	TRBJ2-1	TGCAGCGTTGATGTTGCGAGCAATGGGCAGCTCTTC	CSVDVASNGQLF
-	TRBV14	-	13	TRBJ2-3	TGTGCCAGCAGCTGCCAGTACACAGATACGCAGTATTTT	CASSCQYTDTQYF
-	TRBV30	once	14	TRBJ2-5	TGTGCCTGGGATTCGGTTGGCGCGGGGGAGACCCAGTACTTC	CAWDSVGAGETQYF
TRBD2	TRBV29-1	few	15	TRBJ2-3	TGCAGCGTTGAGGCGGGAGGTTACGGCATAGATACGCAGTATTTT	CSVEAGGYGIDTQYF
-	TRBV7-9	-	15	TRBJ1-2	TGTGCCATCAGCTTAGGGCAGATCCCAAACTATGGCTACACCTTC	CAISLGQIPNYGYTF
TRBD1	TRBV6-5	many	15	TRBJ2-6	TGTGCCAGCAGGACAGGGGGTGCTGGGGCCAACGTCCTGACTTTC	CASRTGGAGANVLTF
TRBD2	TRBV5-1	few	14	TRBJ2-1	TGCGCCAGCGAAGGGACTAGCGGGAGTAATGAGCAGTTCTTC	CASEGTSGSNEQFF
-	TRBV10-3	-	15	TRBJ2-1	TGTGCCATCAGTGAGTCAGCGACTACAGACAGTGAGCAGCTCTTC	CAISESATTDSEQLF
TRBD1	TRBV6-2/TRBV6-3	many	15	TRBJ1-5	TGTGCCAGCACCACCGGGACAGGGGGGAATCAGCCCCAGCATTTT	CASTTGTGGNQPQHF
TRBD2	TRBV14	-	13	TRBJ2-4	TGTGCCAGCAGCCTCGGACTAGCGGACATTCAGTACTTC	CASSLGLADIQYF
-	TRBV11-1	-	11	TRBJ2-1	TGTGCCAGCAGACTAGACCGTGAGCAGTTCTTC	CASRLDREQFF
-	TRBV4-1	-	14	TRBJ1-6	TGCGCCAACAGCCAAGTAGGGGGGCCACCCACCCTCCACTTT	CANSQVGGPPTLHF
-	TRBV29-1	-	12	TRBJ2-7	TGCAGCGTTGACACGGGGGAGAGCGAGCAGTACTTC	CSVDTGESEQYF
-	TRBV11-3	once	15	TRBJ2-1	TGTACCAGCAGCTTAGGCGGGGTGTCCTACAATAAGCAGTTCTTC	CTSSLGGVSYNKQFF
-	TRBV4-1	many	13	TRBJ2-1	TGCGCCAGCAGCCACGACTTCAACAATGAGCAGTTCTTC	CASSHDFNNEQFF
-	TRBV7-3	-	14	TRBJ2-3	TGTGCCAGCAGTTCAGCAGGGTGGGCAGATACGCAGTATTTT	CASSSAGWADTQYF
-	TRBV5-1	-	15	TRBJ2-1	TGCGCCAGCAGCCGGAAGGGGGATTCCTACAATGAGCAGTTCTTC	CASSRKGDSYNEQFF
-	TRBV29-1	-	13	TRBJ1-4	TGCAGCGTTTCGGCAGGGACTAATGAAAAACTGTTTTTT	CSVSAGTNEKLFF
-	TRBV4-2	-	13	TRBJ2-1	TGTGTCAGCAGCGACCTTCGGCCCAATGAGCAGTTCTTC	CVSSDLRPNEQFF
-	TRBV7-9	-	14	TRBJ2-3	TGTACCAGCAGCACCATCTGGCGGAGGGATACGCAGTATTTT	CTSSTIWRRDTQYF
-	TRBV6-2/TRBV6-3	-	13	TRBJ1-1	TGTGCCAGCAGTTTGGGACGAAACACTGAAGCTATCTTT	CASSLGRNTEAIF
-	TRBV4-3	-	16	TRBJ1-5	TGCGCCAGCAGCCCCATGGGGCCTTTTGACGACCAGCCCCAGCATTTT	CASSPMGPFDDQPQHF
-	TRBV11-2	medium-sized	13	TRBJ2-1	TGTGCCAGCAGCTTAGAGGTAGCGGCCCTGAAGTTCTTC	CASSLEVAALKFF
-	TRBV11-2	-	16	TRBJ2-1	TGTGCCAGCAGCTTAGATCTAGCGCCGACCTTCAATGAGCGGTTCTTC	CASSLDLAPTFNERFF
-	TRBV6-6	-	14	TRBJ1-2	TGTGCCAGCGAACGGGACGGCACTAACTATGGCTACACCTTC	CASERDGTNYGYTF
-	TRBV4-3	-	14	TRBJ2-7	TGCGCCAGCAGCCACACTGCCCTTTCCGACGAACGGTACTTC	CASSHTALSDERYF
-	TRBV6-6	-	15	TRBJ1-1	TGTGCCAGCAGTTACATCAGGACAGCCAACACTGAAGCTTTCTTT	CASSYIRTANTEAFF
-	TRBV7-9	few	12	TRBJ2-1	TGTGCCAGCTACAAGGGGGGCAATGAGCAGTTCTTC	CASYKGGNEQFF
-	TRBV4-1	many	13	TRBJ2-5	TGCGCCAGCAGCCAAGCCCCGGCAGAGACCCAGTACTTC	CASSQAPAETQYF
-	TRBV7-9	few	14	TRBJ2-1	TGTGCCAGCAGCCCGGGCCTCAGGGTCAATGAGCAGTTCTTC	CASSPGLRVNEQFF
-	TRBV13	-	14	TRBJ1-6	TGTGCCAGCAGCCTACAGGGTTATAATTCACCCCTCCACTTT	CASSLQGYNSPLHF
-	TRBV11-2	-	13	TRBJ2-1	TGTACCAGCAGCTTAGTTGGCAGAGACGAGCAGTTCTTC	CTSSLVGRDEQFF
-	TRBV11-3	-	12	TRBJ2-1	TGTGCCTCCCGAGGGGCGTCGTATGAGCAGTTCTTC	CASRGASYEQFF
-	TRBV11-3	-	19	TRBJ2-3	TGTGCCAGCAACTTAGGTTTTGGAACGGGAGTAGGAGGCACAGATACGCAGTATTTT	CASNLGFGTGVGGTDTQYF
-	TRBV29-1	-	12	TRBJ2-4	TGCAGCGTTGGGAGGGAGGACAGCGCTCAGTACTTC	CSVGREDSAQYF
-	TRBV14	few	14	TRBJ1-2	TGTGCCAGCAGCCAAGGTTACAGCAACTATGGCTACACCTTC	CASSQGYSNYGYTF
TRBD2	TRBV7-9	-	13	TRBJ2-7	TGTGCCAGCAGCCGCAGCGGGGTATGCGAGCAGTACTTC	CASSRSGVCEQYF